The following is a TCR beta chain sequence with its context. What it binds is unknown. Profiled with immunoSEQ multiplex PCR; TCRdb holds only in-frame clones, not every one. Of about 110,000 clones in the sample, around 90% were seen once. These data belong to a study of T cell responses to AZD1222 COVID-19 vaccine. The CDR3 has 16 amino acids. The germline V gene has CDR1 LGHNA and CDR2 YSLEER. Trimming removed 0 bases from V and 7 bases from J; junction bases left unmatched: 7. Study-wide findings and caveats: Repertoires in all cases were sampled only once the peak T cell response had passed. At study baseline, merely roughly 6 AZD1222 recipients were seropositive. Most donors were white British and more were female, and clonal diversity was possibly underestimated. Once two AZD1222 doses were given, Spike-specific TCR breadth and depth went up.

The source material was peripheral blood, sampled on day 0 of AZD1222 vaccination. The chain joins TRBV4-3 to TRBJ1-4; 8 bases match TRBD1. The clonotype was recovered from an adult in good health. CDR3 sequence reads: CASSQDRTGGGEKLFF. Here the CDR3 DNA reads TGCGCCAGCAGCCAAGATAGAACAGGGGGGGGTGAAAAACTGTTTTTT.